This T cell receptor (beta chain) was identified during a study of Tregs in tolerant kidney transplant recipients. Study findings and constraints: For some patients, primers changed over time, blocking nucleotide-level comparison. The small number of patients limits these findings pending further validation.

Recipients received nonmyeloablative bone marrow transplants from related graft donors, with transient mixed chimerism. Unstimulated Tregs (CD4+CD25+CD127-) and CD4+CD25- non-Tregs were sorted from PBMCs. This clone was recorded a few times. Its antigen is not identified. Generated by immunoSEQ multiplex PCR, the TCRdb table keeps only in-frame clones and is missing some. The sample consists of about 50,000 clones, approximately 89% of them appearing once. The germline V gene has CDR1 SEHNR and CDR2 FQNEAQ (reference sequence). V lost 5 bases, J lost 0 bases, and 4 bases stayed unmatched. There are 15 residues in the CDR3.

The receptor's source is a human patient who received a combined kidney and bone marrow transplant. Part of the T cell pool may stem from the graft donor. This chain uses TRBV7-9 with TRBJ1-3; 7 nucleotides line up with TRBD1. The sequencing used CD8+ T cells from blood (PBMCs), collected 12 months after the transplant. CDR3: CASSTYRGSGNTIYF. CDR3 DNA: TGTGCCAGCAGCACCTACAGGGGCTCTGGAAACACCATATATTTT.